Listed below are T cell receptor beta chains from one sample, sequenced in a study of STAT3 mutations in large granular lymphocyte leukemia. The method was immunoSEQ multiplex PCR; TCRdb's version includes in-frame clones alone and lacks a portion of them. Of about 15,000 clones in the sample, nearly 95% were seen once. Sequencing input: peripheral blood mononuclear cells. Receptors originate from a woman aged 45-60 years with T-cell large granular lymphocyte leukemia. Some clones in this sample may be carry-over from other donors' samples. Each CDR3 is given with its conserved first and last residue. The order of the fields is V gene, J gene, clone size, D gene, CDR3 protein, CDR3 DNA. The D gene is left open where the match is weak. Not all rows give a size; the values are once, few, many and, for expanded clones, a class.

v_gene: TRBV30
j_gene: TRBJ1-5
abundance: -
d_gene: -
CDR3aa: CAWSVNGNQPQHF
CDR3nt: TGTGCCTGGAGTGTAAATGGGAATCAGCCCCAGCATTTT

v_gene: TRBV18
j_gene: TRBJ1-2
abundance: once
d_gene: -
CDR3aa: CASSPSAAQPGQATF
CDR3nt: TGTGCCAGCTCACCGAGTGCGGCGCAACCGGGACAAGCCACCTTC

v_gene: TRBV18
j_gene: TRBJ1-1
abundance: -
d_gene: -
CDR3aa: CASSRRSVNTEAFF
CDR3nt: TGTGCCAGCTCTCGGAGGTCCGTGAACACTGAAGCTTTCTTT

v_gene: TRBV2
j_gene: TRBJ2-5
abundance: -
d_gene: -
CDR3aa: CASRLQETQYF
CDR3nt: TGTGCCAGCAGGCTACAAGAGACCCAGTACTTC

v_gene: TRBV4-3
j_gene: TRBJ2-1
abundance: -
d_gene: -
CDR3aa: CASSQGASLYKFF
CDR3nt: TGCGCCAGCAGCCAAGGGGCCTCGTTATATAAGTTCTTC

v_gene: TRBV19
j_gene: TRBJ1-5
abundance: once
d_gene: TRBD1
CDR3aa: CASRQTGDGPQHF
CDR3nt: TGTGCCAGTAGGCAGACAGGGGATGGGCCCCAGCATTTT

v_gene: TRBV5-1
j_gene: TRBJ2-3
abundance: -
d_gene: TRBD2
CDR3aa: CASSFSGSRDTQYF
CDR3nt: TGCGCCAGCAGCTTTAGCGGGAGTCGAGATACGCAGTATTTT

v_gene: TRBV7-6
j_gene: TRBJ2-7
abundance: -
d_gene: TRBD1
CDR3aa: CASSLGGGSGSYEQYF
CDR3nt: TGTGCCAGCAGCTTAGGAGGGGGCAGTGGATCCTACGAGCAGTACTTC

v_gene: TRBV30
j_gene: TRBJ2-7
abundance: -
d_gene: TRBD2
CDR3aa: CAWSERAGAYEQYF
CDR3nt: TGTGCCTGGAGTGAAAGGGCGGGAGCTTACGAGCAGTACTTC

v_gene: TRBV29-1
j_gene: TRBJ2-1
abundance: -
d_gene: -
CDR3aa: CSVVGTPSYNEQFF
CDR3nt: TGCAGCGTCGTTGGCACCCCCTCCTACAATGAGCAGTTCTTC

v_gene: TRBV5-1
j_gene: TRBJ1-2
abundance: -
d_gene: -
CDR3aa: CASRENRVGYTF
CDR3nt: TGCGCCAGCAGAGAAAACAGGGTTGGCTACACCTTC

v_gene: TRBV30
j_gene: TRBJ1-5
abundance: -
d_gene: TRBD1
CDR3aa: CAWSGGQGGNQPQHF
CDR3nt: TGTGCCTGGAGTGGAGGACAGGGGGGCAATCAGCCCCAGCATTTT

v_gene: TRBV19
j_gene: TRBJ2-5
abundance: -
d_gene: -
CDR3aa: CASSIQQQETQYF
CDR3nt: TGTGCCAGTAGTATCCAGCAACAAGAGACCCAGTACTTC

v_gene: TRBV5-6
j_gene: TRBJ1-3
abundance: -
d_gene: -
CDR3aa: CASSSWTAVSGNTIYF
CDR3nt: TGTGCCAGCAGCTCCTGGACAGCCGTTTCTGGAAACACCATATATTTT

v_gene: TRBV19
j_gene: TRBJ2-2
abundance: -
d_gene: TRBD1
CDR3aa: CASSMTGDGELFF
CDR3nt: TGTGCCAGTAGTATGACAGGGGACGGGGAGCTGTTTTTT

v_gene: TRBV12-5
j_gene: TRBJ2-7
abundance: -
d_gene: -
CDR3aa: CASGLSGTHEQYF
CDR3nt: TGTGCTAGTGGACTTAGTGGGACCCACGAGCAGTACTTC

v_gene: TRBV28
j_gene: TRBJ2-6
abundance: -
d_gene: -
CDR3aa: CASSLFTSGANVLTF
CDR3nt: TGTGCCAGCAGTTTATTTACCTCTGGGGCCAACGTCCTGACTTTC

v_gene: TRBV4-1
j_gene: TRBJ2-7
abundance: once
d_gene: -
CDR3aa: CASSPVPGGPYEQYF
CDR3nt: TGCGCCAGCAGCCCTGTACCTGGGGGGCCCTACGAGCAGTACTTC

v_gene: TRBV6-6
j_gene: TRBJ1-3
abundance: -
d_gene: -
CDR3aa: CASSLGPGNTIYF
CDR3nt: TGTGCCAGCAGCCTCGGCCCTGGAAACACCATATATTTT

v_gene: TRBV14
j_gene: TRBJ1-1
abundance: -
d_gene: -
CDR3aa: CASSQVGVPNTEAFF
CDR3nt: TGTGCCAGCAGCCAAGTAGGCGTTCCGAACACTGAAGCTTTCTTT

v_gene: TRBV5-8
j_gene: TRBJ2-7
abundance: -
d_gene: -
CDR3aa: CASRGYYEQYF
CDR3nt: TGTGCCAGCAGGGGGTACTACGAGCAGTACTTC

v_gene: TRBV14
j_gene: TRBJ1-1
abundance: -
d_gene: -
CDR3aa: CASSQDRGPSEAFF
CDR3nt: TGTGCCAGCAGCCAAGATCGGGGGCCTAGTGAAGCTTTCTTT

v_gene: TRBV6-1
j_gene: TRBJ1-5
abundance: -
d_gene: -
CDR3aa: CASSASSLTPQHF
CDR3nt: TGTGCCAGCAGCGCCTCCAGCCTAACGCCCCAGCATTTT

v_gene: TRBV18
j_gene: TRBJ1-1
abundance: -
d_gene: -
CDR3aa: CASSPAPTGGNTEAFF
CDR3nt: TGTGCCAGCTCACCAGCTCCTACCGGGGGGAACACTGAAGCTTTCTTT

v_gene: TRBV19
j_gene: TRBJ1-2
abundance: once
d_gene: -
CDR3aa: CASSRRQDYGYTF
CDR3nt: TGTGCCAGTAGTCGACGACAGGACTATGGCTACACCTTC

v_gene: TRBV30
j_gene: TRBJ1-5
abundance: -
d_gene: TRBD1
CDR3aa: CAWSVRGGQPQHF
CDR3nt: TGTGCCTGGAGTGTCAGGGGGGGTCAGCCCCAGCATTTT

v_gene: TRBV5-1
j_gene: TRBJ2-3
abundance: -
d_gene: -
CDR3aa: CASSLPYSTDTQYF
CDR3nt: TGCGCCAGCAGCTTGCCCTACAGCACAGATACGCAGTATTTT

v_gene: TRBV5-1
j_gene: TRBJ2-7
abundance: -
d_gene: -
CDR3aa: CASSLEAGTYEQYF
CDR3nt: TGCGCCAGCAGCTTGGAGGCAGGGACCTACGAGCAGTACTTC

v_gene: TRBV5-4
j_gene: TRBJ2-3
abundance: -
d_gene: TRBD1
CDR3aa: CASQRTGVTDTQYF
CDR3nt: TGTGCCAGTCAACGGACAGGGGTCACAGATACGCAGTATTTT

v_gene: TRBV7-2
j_gene: TRBJ2-7
abundance: -
d_gene: -
CDR3aa: CASSPGGTVLREQYF
CDR3nt: TGTGCCAGCAGCCCGGGGGGGACAGTTCTACGGGAGCAGTACTTC

v_gene: TRBV27
j_gene: TRBJ1-2
abundance: -
d_gene: -
CDR3aa: CASSFRGTQYGYTF
CDR3nt: TGTGCCAGCAGTTTCCGTGGGACCCAGTATGGCTACACCTTC

v_gene: TRBV5-4
j_gene: TRBJ1-2
abundance: -
d_gene: -
CDR3aa: CASSLDSEGYGYTF
CDR3nt: TGTGCCAGCAGCTTGGACTCCGAGGGCTATGGCTACACCTTC

v_gene: TRBV4-2
j_gene: TRBJ1-1
abundance: -
d_gene: -
CDR3aa: CASSPYRITEAFF
CDR3nt: TGTGCCAGCAGCCCCTACCGGATCACTGAAGCTTTCTTT

v_gene: TRBV18
j_gene: TRBJ2-3
abundance: -
d_gene: TRBD1
CDR3aa: CASSGRDRGPDTQYF
CDR3nt: TGTGCCAGCTCAGGCCGGGACAGGGGACCTGATACGCAGTATTTT

v_gene: TRBV9
j_gene: TRBJ2-1
abundance: -
d_gene: TRBD2
CDR3aa: CASSVESSGRGEQFF
CDR3nt: TGTGCCAGCAGCGTTGAATCTAGCGGGAGGGGTGAGCAGTTCTTC

v_gene: TRBV5-1
j_gene: TRBJ1-2
abundance: -
d_gene: TRBD1
CDR3aa: CASSPEPGQATYGYTF
CDR3nt: TGCGCCAGCAGCCCCGAACCGGGACAGGCAACCTATGGCTACACCTTC

v_gene: TRBV10-3
j_gene: TRBJ2-3
abundance: -
d_gene: -
CDR3aa: CATLNAGTDTQYF
CDR3nt: TGTGCCACCCTCAACGCGGGCACAGATACGCAGTATTTT

v_gene: TRBV6-5
j_gene: TRBJ2-7
abundance: once
d_gene: -
CDR3aa: CASSLGNSGDEQYF
CDR3nt: TGTGCCAGCAGCTTGGGTAATTCCGGGGACGAGCAGTACTTC

v_gene: TRBV11-3
j_gene: TRBJ2-3
abundance: -
d_gene: TRBD2
CDR3aa: CASSQTSGTTDTQYF
CDR3nt: TGTGCCAGCAGTCAAACTAGCGGGACCACAGATACGCAGTATTTT

v_gene: TRBV27
j_gene: TRBJ2-1
abundance: -
d_gene: -
CDR3aa: CASSLLTDTPRKFF
CDR3nt: TGTGCCAGCAGTTTATTGACCGACACTCCGAGGAAGTTCTTC

v_gene: TRBV6-6
j_gene: TRBJ2-2
abundance: -
d_gene: -
CDR3aa: CASSPLKSGELFF
CDR3nt: TGTGCCAGCAGTCCCCTGAAGTCTGGGGAGCTGTTTTTT

v_gene: TRBV18
j_gene: TRBJ2-5
abundance: -
d_gene: -
CDR3aa: CASSLYQETQYF
CDR3nt: TGTGCCAGCTCACTATACCAAGAGACCCAGTACTTC

v_gene: TRBV7-2
j_gene: TRBJ2-1
abundance: -
d_gene: -
CDR3aa: CASSPGPVRNEQFF
CDR3nt: TGTGCCAGCAGCCCCGGGCCGGTTAGGAATGAGCAGTTCTTC

v_gene: TRBV11-2
j_gene: TRBJ1-1
abundance: -
d_gene: -
CDR3aa: CASSLGILNTEAFF
CDR3nt: TGTGCCAGCAGCTTAGGTATATTGAACACTGAAGCTTTCTTT

v_gene: TRBV30
j_gene: TRBJ1-2
abundance: -
d_gene: -
CDR3aa: CAWSPGTIRGRLGYTF
CDR3nt: TGTGCCTGGAGTCCCGGGACAATCCGCGGAAGGCTTGGCTACACCTTC

v_gene: TRBV27
j_gene: TRBJ2-2
abundance: few
d_gene: -
CDR3aa: CASSFDGPSTGELFF
CDR3nt: TGTGCCAGCAGTTTTGACGGACCAAGCACCGGGGAGCTGTTTTTT

v_gene: TRBV6-6
j_gene: TRBJ2-4
abundance: -
d_gene: -
CDR3aa: CASSYSVRNIQYF
CDR3nt: TGTGCCAGCAGTTACTCGGTTCGAAACATTCAGTACTTC

v_gene: TRBV7-9
j_gene: TRBJ2-1
abundance: -
d_gene: TRBD2
CDR3aa: CASSPRLAGGPGNEQFF
CDR3nt: TGTGCCAGCAGCCCCAGACTAGCGGGAGGGCCGGGGAATGAGCAGTTCTTC

v_gene: TRBV29-1
j_gene: TRBJ2-5
abundance: -
d_gene: TRBD1
CDR3aa: CSVGFDRGETQYF
CDR3nt: TGCAGCGTTGGATTCGACAGGGGGGAGACCCAGTACTTC

v_gene: TRBV7-3
j_gene: TRBJ1-2
abundance: once
d_gene: -
CDR3aa: CASSLHPGKNYGYTF
CDR3nt: TGTGCCAGCAGCTTACACCCAGGGAAGAACTATGGCTACACCTTC